The rows below give T cell receptor beta chains drawn from one sample of a study of T cells after yellow fever vaccination. TCRdb reanalysed the 5' RACE reads using MiXCR and keeps one entry per CDR3 protein. Of some 10,000 distinct CDR3 sequences listed, 4% to 6% are singletons. Material: PBMCs, either bulk or a sorted T-cell subset (CD4+, CD8+, memory, or dextramer-sorted; not recorded which), obtained around 14 days after the first yellow fever vaccination. The receptors come from a man aged 18 to 29 who received the YFV17D yellow fever vaccine. Both conserved end residues are part of each CDR3. The order of the fields is clone size, J gene, V gene, D gene, CDR3 DNA, CDR3 protein. A D gene is named only where the DNA matches it firmly. Rows may omit the clone size; those that give it use once, few, many or a size class.

medium-sized,TRBJ2-1,TRBV5-1,TRBD1,TGCGCCAGCAGCCTACAGGGGTTGTCCAACAATGAGCAGTTCTTC,CASSLQGLSNNEQFF
medium-sized,TRBJ2-2,TRBV7-9,.,TGTGCCAGCAGCTCCCAGGGCGGACCCGGGGAGCTGTTTTTT,CASSSQGGPGELFF
.,TRBJ2-3,TRBV20-1,.,TGCAGTGCTACCATTCTGGCGGGGAACACAGATACGCAGTATTTT,CSATILAGNTDTQYF
medium-sized,TRBJ1-5,TRBV16,TRBD1,TGTGCCAGCAGCCAATCGGACAGGGGGGGGCCCCAGCATTTT,CASSQSDRGGPQHF
.,TRBJ2-7,TRBV12-3/TRBV12-4,.,TGTGCCAGCAGTTTTTGGACACCCTACGAGCAGTACTTC,CASSFWTPYEQYF
many,TRBJ2-3,TRBV5-6,TRBD2,TGTGCCAGCAGCTTCCTTAGCGGGGGGCCTCTAGGAGATACGCAGTATTTT,CASSFLSGGPLGDTQYF
medium-sized,TRBJ2-1,TRBV7-6,TRBD2,TGTGCCAGCAGCTTACGCGCTAGCGGCACGAATGAGCAGTTCTTC,CASSLRASGTNEQFF
medium-sized,TRBJ2-1,TRBV20-1,TRBD2,TGCAGTGCCTTCCCGGGACTAGCGGGCAATGAGCAGTTCTTC,CSAFPGLAGNEQFF
medium-sized,TRBJ2-3,TRBV10-3,.,TGTGCCATCAGTGAGTCGGCAGATACGCAGTATTTT,CAISESADTQYF
many,TRBJ1-6,TRBV6-5,.,TGTGCCAGCAGCTCCCCCAGGGACTCTTCACCCCTCCACTTT,CASSSPRDSSPLHF
medium-sized,TRBJ2-2,TRBV12-3/TRBV12-4,TRBD1,TGTGCCAGCAGGGTGGGACAGGTGAACACCGGGGAGCTGTTTTTT,CASRVGQVNTGELFF
many,TRBJ1-3,TRBV11-2,.,TGTGCCAGCAGCCAGAGCCACTCTGGAAACACCATATATTTT,CASSQSHSGNTIYF
medium-sized,TRBJ2-2,TRBV5-1,.,TGCGCCAGCAGCTTGGATGGACAGTTGAACACCGGGGAGCTGTTTTTT,CASSLDGQLNTGELFF
medium-sized,TRBJ1-2,TRBV29-1,.,TGCAGCGTTGGACATAGAGGTACCGATGGCTACACCTTC,CSVGHRGTDGYTF
many,TRBJ2-5,TRBV5-1,.,TGCGCCAGCAGCTTGGTTCCCCCCGGGGAGACCCAGTACTTC,CASSLVPPGETQYF
many,TRBJ1-1,TRBV4-1,.,TGCGCCAGCAGCCAAGATCCGAACAGCGATATGAACACTGAAGCTTTCTTT,CASSQDPNSDMNTEAFF
many,TRBJ1-6,TRBV20-1,TRBD1,TGCAGTGCTCAACAGGGGGCCAACTCCAATTCACCCCTCCACTTT,CSAQQGANSNSPLHF
many,TRBJ1-2,TRBV5-5,TRBD1,TGTGCCAGCAGCTTGGGGGGACAGGGGGACGGCTACACCTTC,CASSLGGQGDGYTF
many,TRBJ2-3,TRBV29-1,.,TGCAGCGTTGCGGAGGGGGTCGCAGATACGCAGTATTTT,CSVAEGVADTQYF
many,TRBJ2-7,TRBV5-1,TRBD1,TGCGCCAGCAGCTTGGATCAGGGGGCCGAGCAGTACTTC,CASSLDQGAEQYF
many,TRBJ1-2,TRBV11-2,.,TGTGCCAGCAGCTTAGAAACAGCAGATGGCTACACCTTC,CASSLETADGYTF
medium-sized,TRBJ1-2,TRBV7-2,.,TGTGCCAGCAGCTTACTGGGGGACCTCTACACCTTC,CASSLLGDLYTF
.,TRBJ2-6,TRBV5-4,TRBD1,TGTGCCTCCCGACCGGGACAGGGCTACTCTGGGGCCAACGTCCTGACTTTC,CASRPGQGYSGANVLTF
many,TRBJ2-1,TRBV11-3,TRBD2,TGTGCCAGCAGCCTTGGGATACACGGGGGGAATGAGCAGTTCTTC,CASSLGIHGGNEQFF
many,TRBJ1-2,TRBV11-1,.,TGTGCCAGCAGCTTAGGGTGGCAGGACTATGGCTACACCTTC,CASSLGWQDYGYTF
many,TRBJ1-4,TRBV5-4,.,TGTGCCAGCAGCTTGGAGACAAATGAAAAACTGTTTTTT,CASSLETNEKLFF
many,TRBJ2-3,TRBV7-9,.,TGTGCCAGCAGCTTCGTTTCCGGGGGTGTAGAAGCTGGAGATACGCAGTATTTT,CASSFVSGGVEAGDTQYF
many,TRBJ1-6,TRBV4-1,.,TGCGCCAGCAGCCAAGCTGGATCGGGGACCAATAATTCACCCCTCCACTTT,CASSQAGSGTNNSPLHF
medium-sized,TRBJ2-5,TRBV10-3,.,TGTGCCATCAGTGAGGCCCAAGAGACCCAGTACTTC,CAISEAQETQYF
many,TRBJ2-3,TRBV4-3,TRBD2,TGCGCCAGCAGCGCGATGCGGGGGGCGGATACGCAGTATTTT,CASSAMRGADTQYF
many,TRBJ1-2,TRBV28,.,TGTGCCAGCAGTTTAGGCCCCGAGGGTCACTATGGCTACACCTTC,CASSLGPEGHYGYTF
many,TRBJ1-1,TRBV12-3/TRBV12-4,.,TGTGCCAGCAGTTTCGAATTCACTGAAGCTTTCTTT,CASSFEFTEAFF
many,TRBJ2-3,TRBV7-2,TRBD2,TGTGCCAGCAGCAACGGGGGGGCTGTCCTCACAGATACGCAGTATTTT,CASSNGGAVLTDTQYF
many,TRBJ2-3,TRBV7-2,.,TGTGCCTCGAGGCTCGGCGGATACACAGATACGCAGTATTTT,CASRLGGYTDTQYF
medium-sized,TRBJ2-5,TRBV9,TRBD2,TGTGCCAGCAGCGCCAGCGGGGGGTACCAAGAGACCCAGTACTTC,CASSASGGYQETQYF
medium-sized,TRBJ1-4,TRBV6-6,.,TGTGCCAGCCAGCCATCTGCAACTAATGAAAAACTGTTTTTT,CASQPSATNEKLFF
medium-sized,TRBJ2-3,TRBV7-2,TRBD1,TGTGCCAGCAGTCCTGCTAGGGGGCCCACAGATACGCAGTATTTT,CASSPARGPTDTQYF
medium-sized,TRBJ1-2,TRBV20-1,.,TGCAGTGCTAGAGATCATAGGGTTCTATATGGCTACACCTTC,CSARDHRVLYGYTF
many,TRBJ2-5,TRBV4-2,TRBD2,TGTGCCAGCAGCCAAGAGGGGCGGGGGGGGGAGACCCAGTACTTC,CASSQEGRGGETQYF
many,TRBJ1-2,TRBV5-1,.,TGCGCCAGCGGCCACCGGGACGGAGGAGGCTATGGCTACACCTTC,CASGHRDGGGYGYTF
many,TRBJ2-1,TRBV5-1,TRBD2,TGCGCCAGCAGCGACTCCGTAGCGGGGGGCCGCGATGAGCAGTTCTTC,CASSDSVAGGRDEQFF
medium-sized,TRBJ2-7,TRBV5-1,.,TGCGCCAGCAGCTCGCTGGAAACAGGACCACCCTACGAGCAGTACTTC,CASSSLETGPPYEQYF
many,TRBJ2-7,TRBV5-1,TRBD1,TGCGCCAGCAGCTCCACCCACGGACAGGGGGCCTACGAGCAGTACTTC,CASSSTHGQGAYEQYF
many,TRBJ1-5,TRBV25-1,TRBD1,TGTGCCAGCAGTGAATCCGGACAGGACAATCAGCCCCAGCATTTT,CASSESGQDNQPQHF
many,TRBJ1-6,TRBV5-4,.,TGTGCCAGCAGCTTGGATCGGGGAGGTTCACCCCTCCACTTT,CASSLDRGGSPLHF
medium-sized,TRBJ2-5,TRBV5-1,.,TGCGCCAGCAGCTTGGTTGGTAGCGGAACCACGGGGGAGACCCAGTACTTC,CASSLVGSGTTGETQYF
medium-sized,TRBJ2-2,TRBV2,.,TGTGCCACTACTGGGCGGAACCGGAACACCGGGGAGCTGTTTTTT,CATTGRNRNTGELFF
medium-sized,TRBJ2-1,TRBV20-1,TRBD1,TGCAGTGCTAGACGCAGGGACAGGGGATACAATGAGCAGTTCTTC,CSARRRDRGYNEQFF
many,TRBJ2-7,TRBV6-5,.,TGTGCCAGCAGTTACGGGTCGGCAAGGGTTTCCTACGAGCAGTACTTC,CASSYGSARVSYEQYF
medium-sized,TRBJ2-4,TRBV6-4,TRBD2,TGTGCCAGCACCACTACTAGCGGGGGATGGGAGGACATTCAGTACTTC,CASTTTSGGWEDIQYF
many,TRBJ1-6,TRBV2,TRBD1,TGTGCCAGCAGAGGGACAGGATCACCCCTCCACTTT,CASRGTGSPLHF
medium-sized,TRBJ2-7,TRBV6-5,.,TGTGCCAGCAGATCCGGGGGACAGCGAAGCTCCTACGAGCAGTACTTC,CASRSGGQRSSYEQYF
medium-sized,TRBJ2-1,TRBV10-2,TRBD2,TGCGCCAGCAGCCCTGGACTAGCTCGAGAGCAGTTCTTC,CASSPGLAREQFF
many,TRBJ1-1,TRBV5-1,.,TGCGCCAGCAGCACCACCGGGAGAGACACTGAAGCTTTCTTT,CASSTTGRDTEAFF
many,TRBJ2-3,TRBV27,TRBD1,TGTGCCACCAAGCAGGGGGCGCAGGGAGATACGCAGTATTTT,CATKQGAQGDTQYF
many,TRBJ2-1,TRBV12-3/TRBV12-4,.,TGTGCCAGCAGTTTAGGGATCCTTGCGTCCGAGCAGTTCTTC,CASSLGILASEQFF
many,TRBJ1-1,TRBV12-3/TRBV12-4,.,TGTGCCAGCAGTCACGACACTGGCACGAACACTGAAGCTTTCTTT,CASSHDTGTNTEAFF
many,TRBJ2-1,TRBV4-3,TRBD1,TGCGCCAGCAGCGTACAGGGGCGCGGGAATGAGCAGTTCTTC,CASSVQGRGNEQFF
many,TRBJ1-3,TRBV5-5,.,TGTGCCAGCAGCTTGGCAGGGCTCTCTGGAAACACCATATATTTT,CASSLAGLSGNTIYF